The 26 T cell receptor beta chains below were found in one sample sequenced in a study of T-cell reconstitution after alpha-beta-depleted transplantation in children. TCRbeta library construction was performed incorporating unique molecular identifiers. One entry per CDR3 protein, called by TCRdb with MiXCR from the PCR reads. The sample has approximately 400,000 distinct CDR3 sequences, 11% seen once. The material sequenced was PBMCs from the stem cell graft donor, taken from the stem cell graft. The receptors were gathered from a human donor who donated a stem cell graft to a child with acute myeloid leukemia.

This clonotype was recorded at least ten times. The rearrangement uses TRBV29-1 and TRBJ2-5; 13 bases map to TRBD2. The CDR3 loop spans 14 amino acids. J was trimmed by 0 bases and V by 6 bases; bases with no gene match: 1. CDR1 and CDR2 from the germline V gene are SQVTM and ANQGSEA. The CDR3 DNA sequence: TGCAGCGTGACTAGCGGGAGGAACCAAGAGACCCAGTACTTC. This gives the protein CSVTSGRNQETQYF.

The chain combines TRBV12-3 or TRBV12-4 with TRBJ1-2; 8 bases align to TRBD1. V shed 5 bases and J 8 bases; nucleotides not matched to a gene: 7. The CDR3 consists of 13 residues. The CDR3 nucleotides read TGTGCCAGCAGTGGGGGAGACAGGGGAGGCTACACCTTC. It yields the protein CASSGGDRGGYTF.

V gene TRBV5-1 combines with J gene TRBJ2-1; 10 bases line up with TRBD2. The CDR3 contains 16 residues. V lost 0 bases, J lost 8 bases, and 8 bases stayed unmatched. CDR1 is SGHRS and CDR2 is YFSETQ in the germline V gene. CDR3 protein: CASSLETSGKGDEQFF. The CDR3 coding sequence is TGCGCCAGCAGCTTGGAAACTAGCGGGAAGGGCGATGAGCAGTTCTTC.

The chain combines TRBV4-1 with TRBJ2-5; the D is unclear. The CDR3 is 14 amino acids. V gave up 0 bases and J gave up 5 bases, with 10 bases separating them. CDR1 and CDR2 (germline): MGHRA, YSYEKL. The CDR3 loop is CASSQEQRRETQYF. CDR3 DNA: TGCGCCAGCAGCCAAGAGCAAAGGCGGGAGACCCAGTACTTC.

There are many counts of this clonotype. This sequence joins TRBV7-9 and TRBJ2-3, with D perhaps given as TRBD1 or TRBD2 (5 bases each). Germline V gene lookup returns CDR1 SEHNR and CDR2 FQNEAQ (reference sequence). The CDR3 covers 15 residues. V was trimmed by 5 bases and J by 0 bases, leaving 12 bases between them. The CDR3 is CASSPGTISTDTQYF. The CDR3 DNA reads as TGTGCCAGCAGCCCTGGGACCATTAGCACAGATACGCAGTATTTT.

The rearrangement joins TRBV18 to TRBJ2-7, with D perhaps matching TRBD1 (6 bases). CDR1 is KGHSH and CDR2 is LQKENI in the germline V gene. V was pared by 2 bases and J by 0 bases, with 8 bases between. The CDR3 loop spans 14 amino acids. This CDR3 reads CASSPGQSSYEQYV. For the CDR3, the DNA is TGTGCCAGCTCACCAGGACAGAGCTCCTACGAGCAGTACGTC.

V is TRBV3-1 and J is TRBJ2-7; perhaps TRBD2 as D (5 bases). Between the trimmed V and J ends, which lost 4 bases and 3 bases, there was a span of 13 bases. Germline CDR1 and CDR2: LGHDT and YNNKEL (reference sequence). The CDR3 loop spans 14 amino acids. The CDR3 bases are TGTGCCAGCAGCCGCACTCAGCGGAACTACGAGCAGTACTTC. The encoded protein is CASSRTQRNYEQYF.

There are a few counts of this clonotype. The V and J genes are TRBV15 and TRBJ1-6; D is ambiguous. Germline assignment: CDR1 LNHNV and CDR2 YYDKDF (reference sequence). Between the trimmed V and J ends, which lost 6 bases and 8 bases, there was a span of 14 bases. The CDR3 has 14 residues. CDR3 DNA: TGTGCCACCAGTCTATGGGGTAGGGATTCACCCCTCCACTTT. Its protein product is CATSLWGRDSPLHF.

This clonotype was counted only a few times. V gene TRBV10-3 combines with J gene TRBJ1-4, with TRBD1 matching 8 bases. CDR1 is ENHRY, CDR2 SYGVKD, per germline. CDR3 length equals 15 residues. Trimming removed 0 bases from V and 7 bases from J; junction bases left unmatched: 4. The CDR3 DNA reads as TGTGCCATCAGTGAGTCGCAGGGGGCAGGTGAAAAACTGTTTTTT. Encoded protein: CAISESQGAGEKLFF.

This clonotype was found a few times. This rearrangement joins TRBV6-1 to TRBJ1-6; D uncertain. Trimming took off 6 bases at V and 11 bases at J, with 23 bases between the two ends. The CDR3 contains 16 residues. CDR1 is MNHNS and CDR2 is SASEGT in the germline V gene. DNA of the CDR3: TGTGCCAGCAGACGGTACAGCGACGCCGGTCCGGCACCCCTCCACTTT. Its translation is CASRRYSDAGPAPLHF.

This clonotype was picked up a small number of times. This chain connects TRBV4-3 to TRBJ2-2; weak D call: TRBD2 (5 bases). CDR3 length equals 15 residues. V lost 1 base, J lost 6 bases, and 12 bases lay in between. CDR1 is LGHNA, CDR2 YSLEER, per germline. CDR3 in DNA: TGCGCCAGCAGCCAAGGCGTAGGGAGCGCCGGGGAGCTGTTTTTT. Translation gives CASSQGVGSAGELFF.

This clonotype was counted many times. V gene TRBV24-1 combines with J gene TRBJ1-5, with 7 bases identical to TRBD1. Germline V lookup: CDR1 KGHDR, CDR2 SFDVKD. Unmatched junction bases numbered 2, after V lost 7 bases and J lost 6 bases. CDR3 length: 12 residues. In DNA form, the CDR3 reads TGTGCCACCAGGACAGGGCTTCAGCCCCAGCATTTT. Protein product: CATRTGLQPQHF.

This clonotype was counted between two and nine times. The rearrangement links TRBV12-3 or TRBV12-4 to TRBJ2-4; 12 bases line up with TRBD2. This CDR3 is 16 amino acids long. Trimming at V came to 5 bases and at J to 2 bases, leaving 4 bases not matched to a gene. CDR3 sequence (DNA): TGTGCCAGCAGTCTCGGACTAGCGGGAACCAAAAACATTCAGTACTTC. Its translation: CASSLGLAGTKNIQYF.

The chain couples TRBV18 to TRBJ2-2; 9 bases align to TRBD2. Trimming removed 3 bases from V and 6 bases from J; junction bases left unmatched: 5. Looked up from germline, CDR1 is KGHSH and CDR2 is LQKENI. The CDR3 spans 15 residues. CDR3 nucleotide sequence: TGTGCCAGCTCACCCCTTAGCGGGGGCTCCGGGGAGCTGTTTTTT. It specifies CASSPLSGGSGELFF.

Only a few counts were recorded for this clonotype. The V and J genes are TRBV7-2 and TRBJ2-7; tentatively, D is TRBD1 (5 bases). This CDR3 comprises 14 residues. CDR1 is SGHTA and CDR2 is FQGNSA in the germline V gene. V shed 3 bases and J shed 2 bases, with 11 bases lying between them. The CDR3 sequence is CASSFDLGPYEQYF. CDR3 nucleotide sequence: TGTGCCAGCAGCTTTGATCTGGGGCCCTACGAGCAGTACTTC.

The chain combines TRBV7-2 with TRBJ2-3, with 8 bases lining up with TRBD2. In germline, CDR1 is SGHTA, CDR2 FQGNSA. The V segment lost 4 bases and the J segment 3 bases; nucleotides outside the gene matches: 6. The CDR3 has 15 residues. CDR3 loop: CASSWRAGVTDTQYF. The CDR3 DNA sequence: TGTGCCAGCAGCTGGAGAGCGGGAGTAACAGATACGCAGTATTTT.

This chain uses TRBV3-1 with TRBJ1-1; no reliable D call. This CDR3 comprises 11 residues. The germline V gene encodes CDR1 LGHDT and CDR2 YNNKEL (reference sequence). V was clipped by 1 base and J by 6 bases, with 3 bases between them. CDR3 region: CASSQGPEAFF. CDR3 DNA: TGTGCCAGCAGCCAAGGTCCTGAAGCTTTCTTT. Full variable domain (remainder filled in from reference TRBV3-1 and TRBJ1-1): DTAVSQTPKYLVTQMGNDKSIKCEQNLGHDTMYWYKQDSKKFLKIMFSYNNKELIINETVPNRFSPKSPDKAHLNLHINSLELGDSAVYFCASSQGPEAFFGQGTRLTVV.

V gene TRBV5-1 combines with J gene TRBJ2-2, with D possibly matching TRBD2 (6 bases). CDR3 size: 22 residues. V lost 1 base and J 0 bases, leaving 28 bases between the germline ends. Germline lookup yields CDR1 SGHRS and CDR2 YFSETQ. The DNA of the CDR3 is TGCGCCAGCAGCTTGCCGCGACAGACGTTTAGTTATGGCGGGGCGAACACCGGGGAGCTGTTTTTT. This codes for CASSLPRQTFSYGGANTGELFF.

This clonotype was seen more than once but under ten times. The chain employs TRBV21-1 and TRBJ2-7; no check of the table's D call, TRBD2, against the DNA was made. TRBV21-1 is given as a pseudogene. The CDR3 runs to 17 residues. The CDR3 region is CASSKAQARWPAYEQYV. The CDR3 DNA sequence: TGTGCCAGCAGCAAAGCGCAGGCCCGTTGGCCGGCCTACGAGCAGTACGTC.

This clonotype was detected only a few times. V usage is TRBV5-1 and J usage is TRBJ2-3, with D possibly matching TRBD2 (5 bases). Trimming took off 4 bases at V and 4 bases at J, with 16 bases between the two ends. This CDR3 has 15 amino acids. The germline gives CDR1 SGHRS, CDR2 YFSETQ. The DNA for the CDR3 is TGCGCCAGCAGCGGAGGTCGCGGCGCGGCAGATACGCAGTATTTT. Translation: CASSGGRGAADTQYF.

The V and J genes are TRBV11-2 and TRBJ2-5; 11 nucleotides agree with TRBD2. The CDR3 runs 17 residues. CDR1 is SGHAT, CDR2 FQNNGV, per germline. The V and J ends lost 3 bases and 1 base, in that order; junction bases with no gene match: 7. CDR3 sequence (DNA): TGTGCCAGCAGCTTTACTAGCGGGGGCCGAATCCAAGAGACCCAGTACTTC. It is translated as CASSFTSGGRIQETQYF.

This clonotype was observed a handful of times. The genes are TRBV9 and TRBJ2-1; 8 bases match TRBD2. This CDR3 is 15 amino acids long. In germline, CDR1 is SGDLS, CDR2 YYNGEE. Trimming removed 3 bases from V and 8 bases from J; junction bases left unmatched: 10. The CDR3 sequence is CASSGLAGRLDEQFF. DNA for the CDR3: TGTGCCAGCAGCGGGTTAGCGGGAAGGTTGGATGAGCAGTTCTTC.

The chain has TRBV20-1 and TRBJ2-7; D gene uncertain. The germline V gene has CDR1 DFQATT and CDR2 SNEGSKA (reference sequence). CDR3 length: 14 residues. Trimming stripped 4 bases from V and 0 bases from J, with 13 bases between. The CDR3 protein is CSATEDLISYEQYF. The CDR3 DNA reads as TGCAGTGCTACCGAAGACTTGATCTCCTACGAGCAGTACTTC.

With regard to this clonotype: An end of the junction differs from the germline gene, which may be a read error. V is TRBV20-1 and J is TRBJ2-1, with TRBD2 matching over 16 bases. The V gene's germline CDR1 is DFQATT and CDR2 SNEGSKA (reference sequence). This CDR3 spans 17 amino acids. The CDR3 spells CCAPGLAGGSSYNEQFF. For the CDR3, the DNA is TGCTGTGCCCCGGGACTAGCGGGAGGGAGCTCCTACAATGAGCAGTTCTTC.

This clonotype came up a few times. The rearrangement uses TRBV6-5 and TRBJ2-3; D is unclear. The CDR3 consists of 14 residues. Trimming removed 4 bases at V and 0 bases at J, with 8 bases between. Germline values: CDR1 MNHEY, CDR2 SVGAGI. This CDR3 is CASSFVASTDTQYF. CDR3 sequence (DNA): TGTGCCAGCAGTTTCGTGGCTAGCACAGATACGCAGTATTTT.

The rearrangement uses TRBV5-1 and TRBJ2-3; 10 positions agree with TRBD2. V trimming: 4 bases; J trimming: 0 bases; junction bases outside the gene matches: 5. Germline V gene lookup returns CDR1 SGHRS and CDR2 YFSETQ. The length of the CDR3 is 16 residues. CDR3 loop: CASSLLAGVSTDTQYF. Here the CDR3 DNA reads TGCGCCAGCAGCCTCCTAGCGGGGGTAAGCACAGATACGCAGTATTTT.